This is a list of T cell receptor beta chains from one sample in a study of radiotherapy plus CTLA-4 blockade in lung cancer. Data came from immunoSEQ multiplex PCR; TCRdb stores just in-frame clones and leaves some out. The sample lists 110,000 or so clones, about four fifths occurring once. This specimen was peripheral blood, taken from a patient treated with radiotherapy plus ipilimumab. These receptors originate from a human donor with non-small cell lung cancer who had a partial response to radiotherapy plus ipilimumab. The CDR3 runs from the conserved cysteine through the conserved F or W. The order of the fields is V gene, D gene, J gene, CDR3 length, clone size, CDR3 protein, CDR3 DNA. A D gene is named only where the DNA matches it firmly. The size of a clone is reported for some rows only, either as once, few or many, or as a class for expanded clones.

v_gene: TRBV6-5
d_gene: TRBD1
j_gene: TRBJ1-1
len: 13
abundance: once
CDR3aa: CASKGTGRTEAFF
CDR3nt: TGTGCCAGCAAAGGGACAGGGAGAACTGAAGCTTTCTTT

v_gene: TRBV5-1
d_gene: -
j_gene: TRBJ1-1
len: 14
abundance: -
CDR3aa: CASSLGGVGTEAFF
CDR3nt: TGCGCCAGCAGCTTGGGGGGCGTCGGCACTGAAGCTTTCTTT

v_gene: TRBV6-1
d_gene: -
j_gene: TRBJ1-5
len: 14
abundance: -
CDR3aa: CASRDSFSNQPQHF
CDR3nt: TGTGCCAGCAGGGACAGTTTTAGCAATCAGCCCCAGCATTTT

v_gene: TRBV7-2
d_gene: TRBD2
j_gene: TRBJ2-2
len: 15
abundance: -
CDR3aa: CASSTTSSNTGELFF
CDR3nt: TGTGCCAGCAGCACGACTAGCTCGAACACCGGGGAGCTGTTTTTT

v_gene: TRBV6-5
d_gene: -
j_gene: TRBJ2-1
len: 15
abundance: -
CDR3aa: CASSPDSSSYNEQFF
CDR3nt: TGTGCCAGCAGCCCGGACTCAAGTTCCTACAATGAGCAGTTCTTC

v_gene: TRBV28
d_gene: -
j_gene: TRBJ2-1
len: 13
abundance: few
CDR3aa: CASSPTRVGEQFF
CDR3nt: TGTGCCAGCAGTCCTACCAGGGTAGGTGAGCAGTTCTTC

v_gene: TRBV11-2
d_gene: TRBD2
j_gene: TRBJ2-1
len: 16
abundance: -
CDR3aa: CASSKVLAGGNNEQFF
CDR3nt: TGTGCCAGCAGCAAAGTACTAGCGGGAGGGAACAATGAGCAGTTCTTC

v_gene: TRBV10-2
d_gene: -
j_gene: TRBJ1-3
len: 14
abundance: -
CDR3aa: CASSSGASGNTIYF
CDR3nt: TGCGCCAGCAGCAGTGGGGCCTCTGGAAACACCATATATTTT

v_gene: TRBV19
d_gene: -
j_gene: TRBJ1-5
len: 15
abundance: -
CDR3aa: CASSGLNIFNQPQHF
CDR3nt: TGTGCCAGTAGTGGCCTGAACATCTTCAATCAGCCCCAGCATTTT

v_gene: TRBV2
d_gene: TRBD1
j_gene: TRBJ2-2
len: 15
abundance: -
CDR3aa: CASSADRTNTGELFF
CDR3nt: TGTGCCAGCAGTGCGGACAGGACCAACACCGGGGAGCTGTTTTTT

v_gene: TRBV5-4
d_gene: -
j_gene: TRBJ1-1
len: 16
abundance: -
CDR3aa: CASSQEWGRDYTEAFF
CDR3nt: TGCGCCAGCAGCCAAGAGTGGGGCAGGGACTACACTGAAGCTTTCTTT

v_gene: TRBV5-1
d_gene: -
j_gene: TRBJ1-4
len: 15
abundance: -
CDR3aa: CASSSSPASNEKLFF
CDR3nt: TGCGCCAGCAGCTCGTCCCCCGCCAGTAATGAAAAACTGTTTTTT

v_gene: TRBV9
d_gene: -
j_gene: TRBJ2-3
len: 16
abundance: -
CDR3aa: CASSPGFQIMTDTQYF
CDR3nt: TGTGCCAGCAGCCCAGGATTCCAGATCATGACAGATACGCAGTATTTT

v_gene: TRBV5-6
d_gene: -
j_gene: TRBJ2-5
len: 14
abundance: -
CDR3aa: CASSFWRAGETQYF
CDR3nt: TGTGCCAGCAGCTTTTGGCGGGCCGGAGAGACCCAGTACTTC

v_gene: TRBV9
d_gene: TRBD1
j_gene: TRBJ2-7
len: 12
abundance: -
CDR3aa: CASKGRGLEQYF
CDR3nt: TGTGCCAGCAAAGGCAGGGGGCTTGAGCAGTACTTC

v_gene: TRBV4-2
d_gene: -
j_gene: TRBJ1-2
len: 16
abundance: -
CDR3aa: CASTESQDYPAYGYTF
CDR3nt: TGTGCCAGCACGGAGAGTCAGGACTATCCGGCCTATGGCTACACCTTC

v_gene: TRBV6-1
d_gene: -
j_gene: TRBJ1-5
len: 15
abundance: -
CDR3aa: CASSPRDAGNQPQHF
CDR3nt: TGTGCCAGCAGCCCGCGAGACGCGGGCAATCAGCCCCAGCATTTT

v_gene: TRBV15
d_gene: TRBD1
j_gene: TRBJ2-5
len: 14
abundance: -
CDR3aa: CATSRDYGQGGGDF
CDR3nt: TGTGCCACCAGCAGAGATTACGGACAGGGCGGAGGAGACTTC

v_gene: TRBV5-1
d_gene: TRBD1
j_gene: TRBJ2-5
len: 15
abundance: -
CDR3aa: CASASGTGNQETQYF
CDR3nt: TGCGCCAGCGCTTCCGGGACAGGGAACCAAGAGACCCAGTACTTC

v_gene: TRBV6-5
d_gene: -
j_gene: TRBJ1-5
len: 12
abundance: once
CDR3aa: CASSEFSQPQHF
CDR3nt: TGTGCCAGCAGTGAATTCAGTCAGCCCCAGCATTTT

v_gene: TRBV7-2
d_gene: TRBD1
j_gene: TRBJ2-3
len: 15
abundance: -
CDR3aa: CASSYGTGAGDTQYF
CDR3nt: TGTGCCAGCAGCTATGGGACAGGGGCGGGGGATACGCAGTATTTT

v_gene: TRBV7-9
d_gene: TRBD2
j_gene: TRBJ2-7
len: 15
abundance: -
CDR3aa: CASSSWAGGEYEQYF
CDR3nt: TGTGCCAGCAGCTCGTGGGCGGGGGGCGAATACGAGCAGTACTTC

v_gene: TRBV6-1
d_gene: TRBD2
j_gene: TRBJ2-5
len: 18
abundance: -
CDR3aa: CASSEGVGLAGNQETQYF
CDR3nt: TGTGCCAGCAGTGAAGGGGTAGGACTAGCGGGGAACCAAGAGACCCAGTACTTC

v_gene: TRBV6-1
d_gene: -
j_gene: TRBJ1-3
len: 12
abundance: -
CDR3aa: CASLWPGNTIYF
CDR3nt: TGTGCCAGCTTATGGCCTGGAAACACCATATATTTT

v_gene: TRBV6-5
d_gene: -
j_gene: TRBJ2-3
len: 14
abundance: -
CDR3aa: CASSYSRVVDTQYF
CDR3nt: TGTGCCAGCAGTTACTCGAGGGTTGTAGATACGCAGTATTTT

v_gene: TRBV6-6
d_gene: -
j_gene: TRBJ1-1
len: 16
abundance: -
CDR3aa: CASSHLLQAVNTEAFF
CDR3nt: TGTGCCAGCAGTCATCTCCTTCAGGCAGTGAACACTGAAGCTTTCTTT

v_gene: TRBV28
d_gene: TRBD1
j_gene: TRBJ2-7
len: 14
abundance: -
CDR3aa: CASSLPGTVYEQYF
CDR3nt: TGTGCCAGCAGTCTTCCCGGGACAGTGTACGAGCAGTACTTC

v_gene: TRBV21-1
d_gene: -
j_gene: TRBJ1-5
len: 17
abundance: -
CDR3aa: CASSKKSRTGDEQPQHF
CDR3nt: TGTGCCAGCAGCAAAAAGAGCAGAACAGGGGACGAGCAGCCCCAGCATTTT

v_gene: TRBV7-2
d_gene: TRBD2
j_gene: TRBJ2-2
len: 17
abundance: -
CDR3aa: CASSLVAGGANTGELFF
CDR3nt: TGTGCCAGCAGCTTAGTTGCGGGGGGAGCGAACACCGGGGAGCTGTTTTTT

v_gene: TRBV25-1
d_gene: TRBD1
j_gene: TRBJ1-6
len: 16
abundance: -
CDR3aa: CASSARDRGWNSPLHF
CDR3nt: TGTGCCAGCAGTGCAAGAGACAGGGGTTGGAATTCACCCCTCCACTTT

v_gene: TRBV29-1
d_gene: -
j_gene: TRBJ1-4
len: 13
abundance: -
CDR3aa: CSVGIKAGEKLFF
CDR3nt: TGCAGCGTAGGGATAAAGGCGGGGGAAAAACTGTTTTTT

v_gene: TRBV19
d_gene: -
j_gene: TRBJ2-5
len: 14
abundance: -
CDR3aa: CASTGPGRRETQYF
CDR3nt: TGTGCCAGTACGGGCCCGGGGAGGAGGGAGACCCAGTACTTC

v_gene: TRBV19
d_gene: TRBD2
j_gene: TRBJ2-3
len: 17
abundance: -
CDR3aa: CASSMRGAGGPTDTQYF
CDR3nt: TGTGCCAGTAGTATGAGGGGAGCGGGAGGGCCCACAGATACGCAGTATTTT

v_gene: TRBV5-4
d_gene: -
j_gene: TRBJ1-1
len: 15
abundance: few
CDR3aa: CASSLAGGQYTEAFF
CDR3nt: TGTGCCAGCAGCTTGGCGGGGGGGCAGTACACTGAAGCTTTCTTT

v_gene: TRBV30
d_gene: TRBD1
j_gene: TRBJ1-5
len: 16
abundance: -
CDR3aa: CAWRSSGQGLNQPQHF
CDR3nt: TGTGCCTGGAGGTCTTCGGGACAGGGGCTTAATCAGCCCCAGCATTTT

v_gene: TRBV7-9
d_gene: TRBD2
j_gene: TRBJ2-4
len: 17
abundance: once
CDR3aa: CASSLASGGLAKNIQYF
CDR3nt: TGTGCCAGCAGCTTAGCGAGCGGGGGCCTAGCCAAAAACATTCAGTACTTC

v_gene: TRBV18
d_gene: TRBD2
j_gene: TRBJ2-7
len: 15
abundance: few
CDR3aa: CASSRGLAETYEQYF
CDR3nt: TGTGCCAGCTCACGAGGACTAGCGGAAACCTACGAGCAGTACTTC

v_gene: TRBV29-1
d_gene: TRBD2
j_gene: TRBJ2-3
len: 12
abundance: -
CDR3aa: CSSRLAADTQYF
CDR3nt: TGCAGCTCGCGACTAGCGGCAGATACGCAGTATTTT

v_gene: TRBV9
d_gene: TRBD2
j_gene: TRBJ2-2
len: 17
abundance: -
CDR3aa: CASSVAAGLAATGELFF
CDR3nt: TGTGCCAGCAGCGTAGCTGCGGGACTAGCGGCAACCGGGGAGCTGTTTTTT

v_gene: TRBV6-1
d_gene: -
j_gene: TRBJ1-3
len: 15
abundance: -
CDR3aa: CASRETGLSGNTIYF
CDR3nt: TGTGCCAGCAGAGAGACAGGCCTCTCTGGAAACACCATATATTTT

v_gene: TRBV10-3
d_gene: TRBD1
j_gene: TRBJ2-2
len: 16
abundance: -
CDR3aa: CAITTDRGENTGELFF
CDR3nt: TGTGCCATCACCACGGACAGGGGGGAAAACACCGGGGAGCTGTTTTTT

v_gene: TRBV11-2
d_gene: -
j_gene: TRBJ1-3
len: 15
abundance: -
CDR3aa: CASSFLGLSGNTIYF
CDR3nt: TGTGCCAGCAGCTTTCTGGGACTCTCTGGAAACACCATATATTTT

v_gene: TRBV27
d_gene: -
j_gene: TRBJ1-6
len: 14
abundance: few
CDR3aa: CASSFEGYNSPLHF
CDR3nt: TGTGCCAGCAGTTTCGAGGGCTATAATTCACCCCTCCACTTT

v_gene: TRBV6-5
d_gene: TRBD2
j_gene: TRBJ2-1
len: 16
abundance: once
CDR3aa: CASSFTSGVITNEQFF
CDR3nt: TGTGCCAGCAGTTTTACTAGCGGAGTGATTACCAATGAGCAGTTCTTC

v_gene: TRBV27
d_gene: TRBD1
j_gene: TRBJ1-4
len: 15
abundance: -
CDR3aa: CASSLKGQGGEKLFF
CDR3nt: TGTGCCAGCAGCCTGAAGGGACAGGGAGGCGAAAAACTGTTTTTT

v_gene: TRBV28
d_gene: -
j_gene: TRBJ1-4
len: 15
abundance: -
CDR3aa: CASRLDRAFNEKLFF
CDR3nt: TGTGCCAGCAGGCTCGACAGAGCATTTAATGAAAAACTGTTTTTT

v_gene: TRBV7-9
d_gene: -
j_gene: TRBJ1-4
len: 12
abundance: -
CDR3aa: CASSPHSEKLFF
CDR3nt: TGTGCCAGCAGCCCCCACAGTGAAAAACTGTTTTTT

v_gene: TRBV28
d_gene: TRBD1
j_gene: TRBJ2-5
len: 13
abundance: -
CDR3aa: CASQGQTGETQYF
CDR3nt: TGTGCCAGCCAGGGACAGACGGGAGAGACCCAGTACTTC

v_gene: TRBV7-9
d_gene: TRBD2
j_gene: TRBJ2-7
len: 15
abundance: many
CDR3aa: CASSSPRTSGYEQYF
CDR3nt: TGTGCCAGCAGCTCCCCGAGGACTAGCGGCTACGAGCAGTACTTC

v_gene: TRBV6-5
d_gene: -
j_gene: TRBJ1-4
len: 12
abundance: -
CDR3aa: CASSTTNEKLFF
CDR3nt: TGTGCCAGCAGCACAACTAATGAAAAACTGTTTTTT

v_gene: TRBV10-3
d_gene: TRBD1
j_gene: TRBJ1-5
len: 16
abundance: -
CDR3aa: CAISEQVGGGSQPQHF
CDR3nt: TGTGCCATCAGTGAGCAAGTCGGAGGGGGCAGTCAGCCCCAGCATTTT

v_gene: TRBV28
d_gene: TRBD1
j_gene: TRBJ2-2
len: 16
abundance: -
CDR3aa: CASSPSGQGNTGELFF
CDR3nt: TGTGCCAGCAGTCCCTCAGGACAGGGTAACACCGGGGAGCTGTTTTTT

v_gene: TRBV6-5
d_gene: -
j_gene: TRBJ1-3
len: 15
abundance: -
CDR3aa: CASSSWEGSGNTIYF
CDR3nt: TGTGCCAGCAGCTCCTGGGAGGGCTCTGGAAACACCATATATTTT

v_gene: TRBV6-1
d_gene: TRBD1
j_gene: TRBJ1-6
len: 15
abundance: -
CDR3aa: CASSRKTGNNSPLHF
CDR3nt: TGTGCCAGCAGTCGTAAGACAGGGAATAATTCACCCCTCCACTTT

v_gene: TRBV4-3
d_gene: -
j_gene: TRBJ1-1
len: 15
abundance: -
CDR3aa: CASSRLSKQNTEAFF
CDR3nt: TGCGCCAGCAGCCGCTTATCCAAACAGAACACTGAAGCTTTCTTT

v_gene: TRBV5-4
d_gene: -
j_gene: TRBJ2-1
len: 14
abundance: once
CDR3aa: CASSRGQTYNEQFF
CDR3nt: TGTGCCAGCAGCAGAGGACAGACCTACAATGAGCAGTTCTTC

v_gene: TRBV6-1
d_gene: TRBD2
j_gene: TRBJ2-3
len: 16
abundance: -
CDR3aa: CASSDRLAGSTDTQYF
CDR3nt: TGTGCCAGCAGTGATCGGCTAGCGGGTAGCACAGATACGCAGTATTTT

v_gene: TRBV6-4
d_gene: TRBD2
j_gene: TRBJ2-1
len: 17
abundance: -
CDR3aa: CASSDSSGSANYNEQFF
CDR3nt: TGTGCCAGCAGTGACTCAAGCGGGAGTGCGAACTACAATGAGCAGTTCTTC

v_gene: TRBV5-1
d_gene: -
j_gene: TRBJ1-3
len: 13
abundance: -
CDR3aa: CASRQLSGNTIYF
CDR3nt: TGCGCCAGCAGACAATTATCTGGAAACACCATATATTTT